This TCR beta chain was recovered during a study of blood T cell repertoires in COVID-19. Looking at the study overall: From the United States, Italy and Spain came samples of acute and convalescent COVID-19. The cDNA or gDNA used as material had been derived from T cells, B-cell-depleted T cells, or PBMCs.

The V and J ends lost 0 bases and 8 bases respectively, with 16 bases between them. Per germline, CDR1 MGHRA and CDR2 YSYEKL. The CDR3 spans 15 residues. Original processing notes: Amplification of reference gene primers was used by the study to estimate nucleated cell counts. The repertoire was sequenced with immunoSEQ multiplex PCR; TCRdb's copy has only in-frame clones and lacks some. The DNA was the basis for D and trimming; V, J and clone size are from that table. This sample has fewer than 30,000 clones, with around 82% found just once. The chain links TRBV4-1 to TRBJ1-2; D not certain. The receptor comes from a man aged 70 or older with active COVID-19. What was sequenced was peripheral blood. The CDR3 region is CASSQDRASGWGYTF. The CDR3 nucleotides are TGCGCCAGCAGCCAAGATAGGGCGTCGGGATGGGGCTACACCTTC.